Listed here are 22 T cell receptor beta chains from one sample, sequenced in a study of cytomegalovirus exposure and HLA in healthy donors. With 60 Vbeta and 13 Jbeta primers, the PCR was carried out. Profiled with immunoSEQ multiplex PCR; TCRdb holds only in-frame clones, not every one. The sample comprises tens of thousands of clones, 79% of which are singletons, and 22% rests with the top ten. Sample: PBMCs. The origin of the receptors is a middle-aged woman in good health and CMV-seropositive.

The genes are TRBV30 and TRBJ1-1, with 9 bases fitting TRBD1. The germline V gene has CDR1 GTSNPN and CDR2 SVGIG (reference sequence). CDR3 length: 14 amino acids. V lost 2 bases and J lost 3; bases outside the gene matches: 4. As DNA, the CDR3 is TGTGCCTGGAGTCTATGGGACAGGGACACTGAAGCTTTCTTT. Protein product: CAWSLWDRDTEAFF.

This clone has a handful of counts. The J gene is TRBJ2-1, the V gene TRBV9; TRBD2 is a possible D gene (5 bases). V lost 2 bases and J 1 base, leaving 13 bases between the germline ends. Germline CDR1 reads SGDLS; CDR2 reads YYNGEE. The CDR3 contains 16 residues. The CDR3 sequence: CASSVGVGMSYNEQFF. In DNA, the CDR3 is TGTGCCAGCAGCGTCGGGGTGGGGATGTCCTACAATGAGCAGTTCTTC.

This chain's CDR3 is CASSLRVNEAFF. In nucleotides, the CDR3 is TGTGCCAGCAGTTTGAGAGTAAATGAAGCTTTCTTT. V usage is TRBV28 and J usage is TRBJ1-1, with unresolved D. The CDR3 sequence is 12 residues long. V shed 3 bases and J shed 7 bases, with 9 bases lying between them. CDR1 and CDR2 (germline): MDHEN, SYDVKM.

The CDR3, as DNA: TGCGCCAGCAGCCAGGACCCAGGGGGGAACACTGAAGCTTTCTTT. This encodes CASSQDPGGNTEAFF. The gene calls are TRBV4-1 and TRBJ1-1, with TRBD1 identical over 7 bases. This CDR3 contains 15 residues. Germline V gene sequence: CDR1 MGHRA, CDR2 YSYEKL. Germline trimming cut 3 bases from V and 1 base from J; bases unmatched to any gene: 5.

V and J are TRBV2 and TRBJ2-2; D call uncertain. Germline V gene lookup returns CDR1 SNHLY and CDR2 FYNNEI. CDR3 length equals 14 residues. Trimming stripped 3 bases from V and 4 bases from J, with 9 bases between. Written as DNA, the CDR3 is TGTGCCAGCAGTGAGGTGTCAGTCACCGGGGAGCTGTTTTTT. Its protein is CASSEVSVTGELFF.

The rearrangement links TRBV5-1 to TRBJ1-1; 7 bases fit TRBD1. J was trimmed by 2 bases and V by 4 bases; bases with no gene match: 5. Germline V gene data show CDR1 as SGHRS and CDR2 as YFSETQ. This CDR3 has 14 amino acids. The DNA of the CDR3 is TGCGCCAGCAGCCCGGGGACAGCCAACACTGAAGCTTTCTTT. Translation gives CASSPGTANTEAFF.

This clone was counted a single time. The chain combines TRBV6-5 with TRBJ2-2; weak D call: TRBD2 (5 bases). The germline V and J ends were trimmed by 5 bases and 6 bases, with 13 bases remaining between them. CDR3 size: 14 residues. CDR1 is MNHEY and CDR2 is SVGAGI in the germline V gene. The CDR3 DNA sequence: TGTGCCAGCAGTCTAGGTTCCGGGGCCGGGGAGCTGTTTTTT. Encoded protein: CASSLGSGAGELFF.

The V gene is TRBV30, the J gene TRBJ1-4; D gene unclear. Germline V gives CDR1 GTSNPN, CDR2 SVGIG (reference sequence). Trimming pared 1 base from V and 4 bases from J, leaving 10 bases between. This CDR3 is built from 14 residues. This CDR3 is CAWSGGLYNEKLFF. DNA for the CDR3: TGTGCCTGGAGTGGAGGGCTTTATAATGAAAAACTGTTTTTT.

The chain employs TRBV7-9 and TRBJ1-2; D is possibly TRBD1 (6 bases). The V gene's germline CDR1 is SEHNR and CDR2 FQNEAQ (reference sequence). V gave up 5 bases and J gave up 1 base, with 23 bases separating them. This CDR3 spans 18 amino acids. In DNA form, the CDR3 reads TGTGCCAGCAGCCAGCCCACCGGGACACTCGATTATAACTATGGCTACACCTTC. It encodes CASSQPTGTLDYNYGYTF.

V is TRBV6-1 and J is TRBJ1-5; D ambiguous. Trimming left V 1 base short and J 1 base short, with 11 bases between. The CDR3 loop spans 16 amino acids. Germline V gene data show CDR1 as MNHNS and CDR2 as SASEGT. The CDR3 region is CASSEGSGSSNQPQHF. The CDR3 DNA follows: TGTGCCAGCAGTGAAGGGAGTGGATCGAGCAATCAGCCCCAGCATTTT.

The chain has TRBV5-1 and TRBJ2-3, with TRBD2 matching 7 bases. V gave up 7 bases and J gave up 0 bases; unmatched junction bases: 2. This CDR3 region has 13 residues. Germline V CDR1 and CDR2: SGHRS, YFSETQ. The CDR3 nucleotides are TGCGCCAGCTTTAGCGGGAGCACAGATACGCAGTATTTT. It encodes CASFSGSTDTQYF. Combining the CDR3 with reference TRBV5-1 and TRBJ2-3 gives the whole variable domain KAGVTQTPRYLIKTRGQQVTLSCSPISGHRSVSWYQQTPGQGLQFLFEYFSETQRNKGNFPGRFSGRQFSNSRSEMNVSTLELGDSALYLCASFSGSTDTQYFGPGTRLTVL.

The CDR3 here is CASSPDRGGEKLFF. As DNA, the CDR3 is TGTGCCAGTTCCCCGGACAGGGGCGGTGAAAAACTGTTTTTT. The chain joins TRBV7-3 to TRBJ1-4; TRBD1 aligns across 9 bases. Germline V gene lookup returns CDR1 SGHTA and CDR2 FQGTGA. V trimming: 9 bases; J trimming: 7 bases; junction bases outside the gene matches: 9. The CDR3 consists of 14 residues.

This chain connects TRBV9 to TRBJ2-1; D call uncertain. CDR3 length: 10 amino acids. V was trimmed by 3 bases and J by 10 bases, leaving 5 bases between them. Looked up from germline, CDR1 is SGDLS and CDR2 is YYNGEE. The CDR3 protein is CASSDREQFF. The CDR3 DNA reads TGTGCCAGCAGCGACCGGGAGCAGTTCTTC.

The rearrangement uses TRBV4-2 and TRBJ2-1, with D possibly TRBD1 on 5 matching bases. Germline V gene data show CDR1 as LGHNA and CDR2 as YNFKEQ. This CDR3 contains 15 residues. V lost 4 bases and J lost 10, with 20 bases in between. CDR3 coding DNA: TGTGCCAGCAGCCCTCGTTCTGTCCTACAGGTAGAGCAGTTCTTC. Encoded protein: CASSPRSVLQVEQFF.

The chain joins TRBV5-1 to TRBJ2-7, with 9 bases matching TRBD2. This CDR3 comprises 14 residues. The junction had 3 bases not matched to a gene; V was cut back by 0 bases and J by 5 bases. Germline-derived CDR1 and CDR2 are SGHRS and YFSETQ. Here the CDR3 DNA reads TGCGCCAGCAGCTTGGCAGTAGCGGGGGACGAGCAGTACTTC. It is translated as CASSLAVAGDEQYF.

This chain joins TRBV5-4 and TRBJ1-2; tentatively, D is TRBD1 (5 bases). The V gene's germline CDR1 is SGHNT and CDR2 YYREEE (reference sequence). This CDR3 contains 14 residues. V was cut by 0 bases and J by 8 bases, with 14 bases left in between. CDR3 in DNA: TGTGCCAGCAGCTTGGGCGCCCCTGGGGCGGGCTACACCTTC. Translated: CASSLGAPGAGYTF.

The V call is TRBV5-1, the J call TRBJ1-2; D remains unclear. V shed 0 bases and J shed 6 bases, with 9 bases lying between them. The germline V gene encodes CDR1 SGHRS and CDR2 YFSETQ. The CDR3 sequence is 13 residues long. DNA for the CDR3: TGCGCCAGCAGCTTGGAGTGGGCAGATGGCTACACCTTC. This codes for CASSLEWADGYTF. The full variable domain, completed using reference TRBV5-1 and TRBJ1-2, is KAGVTQTPRYLIKTRGQQVTLSCSPISGHRSVSWYQQTPGQGLQFLFEYFSETQRNKGNFPGRFSGRQFSNSRSEMNVSTLELGDSALYLCASSLEWADGYTFGSGTRLTVV.

The chain uses TRBV15 and TRBJ2-4; 10 bases are shared with TRBD1. Trimming cost V 1 base and J 0 bases; bases outside gene matches: 9. The germline CDR1 and CDR2 sequences are LNHNV and YYDKDF (reference sequence). The CDR3 runs to 19 residues. The CDR3 nucleotides are TGTGCCACCAGCAGAGCCGGGACAGGGGTATCTATAGCCAAAAACATTCAGTACTTC. Protein sequence: CATSRAGTGVSIAKNIQYF.

This chain connects TRBV5-8 to TRBJ2-1, with 8 nucleotides matching TRBD2. V lost 4 bases and J lost 9; bases outside the gene matches: 12. The germline CDR1 and CDR2 sequences are SGHTS and YDEGEE. The CDR3 is 15 residues long. This CDR3 reads CASSPMSGRSIEQFF. Here the CDR3 DNA reads TGTGCCAGCAGCCCTATGAGCGGGAGATCAATTGAGCAGTTCTTC.

This clone was recorded a few times. The CDR3 protein is CASSSPGGEAFF. CDR3 nucleotide sequence: TGTGCCAGCAGCTCACCGGGAGGAGAAGCTTTCTTT. This chain joins TRBV11-1 and TRBJ1-1, with D unclear. The CDR3 runs to 12 residues. Germline assignment: CDR1 SGHAT and CDR2 FQDESV (reference sequence). V lost 4 bases to trimming and J lost 8 bases, with 11 bases between them. Combining the CDR3 with reference TRBV11-1 and TRBJ1-1 gives the whole variable domain EAEVAQSPRYKITEKSQAVAFWCDPISGHATLYWYRQILGQGPELLVQFQDESVVDDSQLPKDRFSAERLKGVDSTLKIQPAELGDSAMYLCASSSPGGEAFFGQGTRLTVV.

In its sample, this clone was seen a few times. V and J are TRBV6-5 and TRBJ2-1; 7 nucleotides agree with TRBD2. The length of the CDR3 is 15 residues. Germline CDR1 MNHEY, CDR2 SVGAGI. V lost 5 bases to trimming and J lost 1 base; unmatched junction nucleotides: 5. The CDR3 here is CASSGSGLSYNEQFF. DNA for the CDR3: TGTGCCAGCAGTGGTAGCGGGCTGTCCTACAATGAGCAGTTCTTC.

This clone was detected only a few times. The V and J genes are TRBV6-5 and TRBJ1-2; maybe TRBD1 (5 bases). Trimming took off 2 bases at V and 9 bases at J, with 13 bases between the two ends. Germline loops: CDR1 MNHEY, CDR2 SVGAGI. The CDR3 runs 13 residues. This chain's CDR3 is CASSYDRGMSYTF. CDR3 DNA sequence: TGTGCCAGCAGTTACGACCGGGGGATGAGCTACACCTTC.